This T cell receptor (beta chain) stems from a study of T cells expressing NK-cell markers. Study in general: Seven sequenced donors out of eight were HCMV-seropositive, one seronegative.

CDR3 length equals 14 residues. TCRdb re-called the 5' RACE reads; one entry per CDR3 protein, DNA not given. The sample has about 460,000 distinct CDR3 sequences. The TCR was taken from a woman aged 45-59 years in good health. Sample: blood T cells: a sorted CD56 or NKG2C T cell subset, CD4+ or CD8+ T cells, or bulk PBMC T cells (not recorded which). This sequence joins TRBV12-3 or TRBV12-4 and TRBJ1-6; without DNA, the TCRdb call of TRBD1 cannot be checked. The CDR3 sequence is CASSFQGKLSPLHF.